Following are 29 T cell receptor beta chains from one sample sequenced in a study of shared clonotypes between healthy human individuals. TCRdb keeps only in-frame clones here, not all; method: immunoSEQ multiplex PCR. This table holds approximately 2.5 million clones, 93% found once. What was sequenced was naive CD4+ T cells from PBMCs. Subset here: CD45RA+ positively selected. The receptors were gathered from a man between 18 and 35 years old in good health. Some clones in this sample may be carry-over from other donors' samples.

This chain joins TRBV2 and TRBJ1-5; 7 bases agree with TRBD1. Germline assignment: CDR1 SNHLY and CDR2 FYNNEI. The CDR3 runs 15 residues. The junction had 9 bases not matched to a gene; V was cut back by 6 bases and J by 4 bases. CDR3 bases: TGTGCCAGCAGCGGAAGGGGACAGCTTAATCAGCCCCAGCATTTT. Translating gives CASSGRGQLNQPQHF.

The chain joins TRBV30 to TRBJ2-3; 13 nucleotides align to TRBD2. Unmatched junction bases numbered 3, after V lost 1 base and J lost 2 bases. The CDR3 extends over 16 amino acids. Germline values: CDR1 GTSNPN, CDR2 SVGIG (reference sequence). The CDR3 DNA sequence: TGTGCCTGGAGTGCAGGACTAGCGGGGGCCACAGATACGCAGTATTTT. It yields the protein CAWSAGLAGATDTQYF.

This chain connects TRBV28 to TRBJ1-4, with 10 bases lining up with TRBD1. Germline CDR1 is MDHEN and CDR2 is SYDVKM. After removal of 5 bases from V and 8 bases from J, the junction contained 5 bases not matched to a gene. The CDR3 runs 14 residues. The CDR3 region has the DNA TGTGCCAGCAGTAGGACAGGGGGTAGAGAAAAACTGTTTTTT. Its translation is CASSRTGGREKLFF.

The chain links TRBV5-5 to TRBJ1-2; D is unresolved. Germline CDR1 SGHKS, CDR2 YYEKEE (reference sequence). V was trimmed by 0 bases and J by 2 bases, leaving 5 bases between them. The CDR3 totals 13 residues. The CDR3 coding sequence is TGTGCCAGCAGCTTGGCTAAGAACTATGGCTACACCTTC. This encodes CASSLAKNYGYTF.

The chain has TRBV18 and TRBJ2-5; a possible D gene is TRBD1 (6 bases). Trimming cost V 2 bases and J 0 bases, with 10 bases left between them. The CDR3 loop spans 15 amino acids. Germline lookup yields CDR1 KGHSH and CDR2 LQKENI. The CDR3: CASSPGQGNQETQYF. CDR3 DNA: TGTGCCAGCTCACCAGGGCAGGGGAACCAAGAGACCCAGTACTTC.

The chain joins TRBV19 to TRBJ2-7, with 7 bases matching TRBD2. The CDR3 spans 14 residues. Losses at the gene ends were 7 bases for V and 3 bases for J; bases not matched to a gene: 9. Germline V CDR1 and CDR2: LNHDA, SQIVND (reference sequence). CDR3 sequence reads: CASKKAGNRYEQYF. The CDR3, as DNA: TGTGCCAGTAAAAAAGCGGGAAATCGCTACGAGCAGTACTTC. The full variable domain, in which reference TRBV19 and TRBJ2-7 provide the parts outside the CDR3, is DGGITQSPKYLFRKEGQNVTLSCEQNLNHDAMYWYRQDPGQGLRLIYYSQIVNDFQKGDIAEGYSVSREKKESFPLTVTSAQKNPTAFYLCASKKAGNRYEQYFGPGTRLTVT.

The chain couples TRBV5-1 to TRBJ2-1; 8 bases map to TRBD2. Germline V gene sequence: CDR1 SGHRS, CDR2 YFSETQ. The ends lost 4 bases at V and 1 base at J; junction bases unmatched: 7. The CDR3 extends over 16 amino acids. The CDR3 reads CASSIRTSRSYNEQFF. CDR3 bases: TGCGCCAGCAGCATAAGGACTAGCCGATCCTACAATGAGCAGTTCTTC.

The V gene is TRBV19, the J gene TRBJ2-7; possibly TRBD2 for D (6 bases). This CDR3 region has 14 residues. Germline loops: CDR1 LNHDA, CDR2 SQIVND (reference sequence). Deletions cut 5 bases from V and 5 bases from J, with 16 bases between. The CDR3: CASSLLTSMNEQYF. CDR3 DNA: TGTGCCAGTAGTCTATTGACTAGTATGAACGAGCAGTACTTC.

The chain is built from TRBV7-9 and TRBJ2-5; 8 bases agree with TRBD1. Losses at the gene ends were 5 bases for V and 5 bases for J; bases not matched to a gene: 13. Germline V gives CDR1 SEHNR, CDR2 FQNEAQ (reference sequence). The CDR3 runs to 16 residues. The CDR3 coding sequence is TGTGCCAGCAGCCCAGTTCCCAGGGGGCGCACGGAGACCCAGTACTTC. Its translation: CASSPVPRGRTETQYF.

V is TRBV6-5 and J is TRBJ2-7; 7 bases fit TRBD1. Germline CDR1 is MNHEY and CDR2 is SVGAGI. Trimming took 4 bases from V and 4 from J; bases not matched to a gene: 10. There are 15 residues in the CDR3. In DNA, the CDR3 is TGTGCCAGCAGTTGGGCCGGGACAGACAATTACGAGCAGTACTTC. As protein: CASSWAGTDNYEQYF.

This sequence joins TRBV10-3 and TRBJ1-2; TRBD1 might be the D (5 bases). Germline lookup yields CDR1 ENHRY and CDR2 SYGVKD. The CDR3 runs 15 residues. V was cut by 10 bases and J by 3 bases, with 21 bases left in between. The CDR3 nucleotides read TGTGCCACGAGGTTGAGGGGAAGCGAAGACTATGGCTACACCTTC. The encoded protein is CATRLRGSEDYGYTF.

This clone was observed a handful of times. The CDR3 protein is CAWSVQGPMNTEAFF. In nucleotides, the CDR3 is TGTGCCTGGAGTGTACAAGGGCCCATGAACACTGAAGCTTTCTTT. The rearrangement uses TRBV30 and TRBJ1-1; D call uncertain. The V and J ends lost 0 bases and 0 bases respectively, with 11 bases between them. The CDR3 loop spans 15 amino acids. In germline, CDR1 is GTSNPN, CDR2 SVGIG (reference sequence).

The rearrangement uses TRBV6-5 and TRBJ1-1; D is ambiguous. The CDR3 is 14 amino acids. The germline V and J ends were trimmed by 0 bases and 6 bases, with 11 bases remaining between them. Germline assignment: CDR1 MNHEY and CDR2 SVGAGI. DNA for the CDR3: TGTGCCAGCAGTTACTCGACGCGTCGGCCTGAAGCTTTCTTT. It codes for CASSYSTRRPEAFF.

CDR3: CASSPLRQPQHF. CDR3 in DNA: TGTGCCAGCAGTCCCCTTCGGCAGCCCCAGCATTTT. V gene TRBV2 combines with J gene TRBJ1-5; no definite D call. The CDR3 totals 12 residues. Trimming took 5 bases from V and 7 from J, leaving 9 bases between them. Germline CDR1 SNHLY, CDR2 FYNNEI.

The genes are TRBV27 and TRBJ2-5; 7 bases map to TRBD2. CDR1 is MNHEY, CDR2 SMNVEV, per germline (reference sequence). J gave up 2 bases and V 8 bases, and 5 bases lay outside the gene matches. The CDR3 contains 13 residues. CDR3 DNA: TGTGCCAGCGGGGGAGGGTGGCAAGAGACCCAGTACTTC. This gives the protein CASGGGWQETQYF.

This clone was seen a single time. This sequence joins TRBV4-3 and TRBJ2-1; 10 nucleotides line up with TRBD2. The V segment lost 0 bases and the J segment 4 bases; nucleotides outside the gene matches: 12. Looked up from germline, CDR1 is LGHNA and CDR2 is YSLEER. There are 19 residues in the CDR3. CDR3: CASSQDWGLAGERYNEQFF. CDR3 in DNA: TGCGCCAGCAGCCAAGATTGGGGGCTAGCGGGAGAGCGTTACAATGAGCAGTTCTTC.

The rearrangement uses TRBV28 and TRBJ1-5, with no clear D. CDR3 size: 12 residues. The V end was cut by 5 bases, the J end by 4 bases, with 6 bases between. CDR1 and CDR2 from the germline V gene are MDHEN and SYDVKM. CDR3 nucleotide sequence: TGTGCCAGCAGTGCCAGAAATCAGCCCCAGCATTTT. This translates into CASSARNQPQHF. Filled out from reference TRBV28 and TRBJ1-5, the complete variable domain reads DVKVTQSSRYLVKRTGEKVFLECVQDMDHENMFWYRQDPGLGLRLIYFSYDVKMKEKGDIPEGYSVSREKKERFSLILESASTNQTSMYLCASSARNQPQHFGDGTRLSIL.

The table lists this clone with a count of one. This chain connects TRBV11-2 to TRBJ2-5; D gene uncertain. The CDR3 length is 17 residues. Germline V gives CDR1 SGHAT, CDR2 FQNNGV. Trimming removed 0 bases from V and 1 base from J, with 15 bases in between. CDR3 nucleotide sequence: TGTGCCAGCAGCTTAGAATACACGGGCGGCCCCCAAGAGACCCAGTACTTC. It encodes CASSLEYTGGPQETQYF.

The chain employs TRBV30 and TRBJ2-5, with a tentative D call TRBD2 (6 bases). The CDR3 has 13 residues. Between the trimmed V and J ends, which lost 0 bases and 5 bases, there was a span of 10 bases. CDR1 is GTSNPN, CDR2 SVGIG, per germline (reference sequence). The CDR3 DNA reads TGTGCCTGGAGTGTGACCGCGGGGGAGACCCAGTACTTC. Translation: CAWSVTAGETQYF.

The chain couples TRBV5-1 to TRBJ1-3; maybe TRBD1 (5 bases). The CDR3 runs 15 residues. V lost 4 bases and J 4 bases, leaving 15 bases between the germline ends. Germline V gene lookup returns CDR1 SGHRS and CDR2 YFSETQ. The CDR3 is CASSLGSGHGNTIYF. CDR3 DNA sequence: TGCGCCAGCAGCCTCGGATCAGGGCACGGAAACACCATATATTTT.

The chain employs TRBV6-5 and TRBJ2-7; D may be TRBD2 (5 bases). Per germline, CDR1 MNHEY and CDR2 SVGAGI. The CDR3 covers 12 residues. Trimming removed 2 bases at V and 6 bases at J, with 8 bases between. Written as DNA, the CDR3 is TGTGCCAGCAGTTACGGTGGGAGCGAGCAGTACTTC. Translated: CASSYGGSEQYF.

The DNA of the CDR3 is TGTGCCAGTAGGAGCAGACAGGGGAGTTTTTCCTCCGGGGAGCTGTTTTTT. Its translation: CASRSRQGSFSSGELFF. The chain carries TRBV19 and TRBJ2-2; 8 bases fit TRBD1. This CDR3 is built from 17 residues. Germline-derived CDR1 and CDR2 are LNHDA and SQIVND (reference sequence). The J segment lost 6 bases and the V segment lost 6 bases, leaving 15 bases of the junction unmatched.

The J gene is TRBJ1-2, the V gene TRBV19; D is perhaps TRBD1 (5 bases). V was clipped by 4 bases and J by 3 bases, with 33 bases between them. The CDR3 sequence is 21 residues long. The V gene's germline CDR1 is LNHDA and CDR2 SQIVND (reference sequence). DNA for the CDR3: TGTGCCAGTAGTAGGCTTGGACACCGTGTTATAGACAATGAACTGGACTATGGCTACACCTTC. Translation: CASSRLGHRVIDNELDYGYTF. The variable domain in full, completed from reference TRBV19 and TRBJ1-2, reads DGGITQSPKYLFRKEGQNVTLSCEQNLNHDAMYWYRQDPGQGLRLIYYSQIVNDFQKGDIAEGYSVSREKKESFPLTVTSAQKNPTAFYLCASSRLGHRVIDNELDYGYTFGSGTRLTVV.

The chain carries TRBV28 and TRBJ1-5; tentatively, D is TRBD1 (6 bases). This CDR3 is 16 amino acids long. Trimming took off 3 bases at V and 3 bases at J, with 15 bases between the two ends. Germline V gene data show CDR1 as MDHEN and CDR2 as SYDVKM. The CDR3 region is CASSFLGGGDNQPQHF. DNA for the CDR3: TGTGCCAGCAGTTTCCTCGGAGGGGGGGACAATCAGCCCCAGCATTTT.

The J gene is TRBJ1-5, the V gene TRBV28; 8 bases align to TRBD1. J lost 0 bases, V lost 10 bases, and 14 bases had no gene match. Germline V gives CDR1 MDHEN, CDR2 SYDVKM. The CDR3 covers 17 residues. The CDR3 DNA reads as TGTGCCACCTGTTTCCGACAGGGGAGTTTTAGCAATCAGCCCCAGCATTTT. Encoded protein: CATCFRQGSFSNQPQHF.

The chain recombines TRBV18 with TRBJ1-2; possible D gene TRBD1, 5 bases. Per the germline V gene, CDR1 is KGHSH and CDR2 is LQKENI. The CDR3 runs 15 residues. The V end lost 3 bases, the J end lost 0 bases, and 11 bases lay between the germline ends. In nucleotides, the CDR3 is TGTGCCAGCTCACCGATAGGGGAAGCTAACTATGGCTACACCTTC. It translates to CASSPIGEANYGYTF.

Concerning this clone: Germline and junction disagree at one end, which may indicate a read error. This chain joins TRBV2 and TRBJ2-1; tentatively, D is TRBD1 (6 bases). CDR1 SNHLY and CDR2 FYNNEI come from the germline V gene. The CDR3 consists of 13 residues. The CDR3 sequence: CANSVDRYNEQFF. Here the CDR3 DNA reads TGTGCCAACAGTGTAGACAGGTACAATGAGCAGTTCTTC.

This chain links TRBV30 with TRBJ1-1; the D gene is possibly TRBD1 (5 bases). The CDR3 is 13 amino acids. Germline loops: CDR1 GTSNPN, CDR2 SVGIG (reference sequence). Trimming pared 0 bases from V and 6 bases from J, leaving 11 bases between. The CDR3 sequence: CAWSVKGRPEAFF. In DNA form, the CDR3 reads TGTGCCTGGAGTGTCAAGGGGAGGCCTGAAGCTTTCTTT.

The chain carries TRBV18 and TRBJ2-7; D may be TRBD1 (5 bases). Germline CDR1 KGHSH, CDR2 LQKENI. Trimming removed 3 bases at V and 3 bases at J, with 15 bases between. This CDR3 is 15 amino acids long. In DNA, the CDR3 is TGTGCCAGCTCACCTTGGGCAGGGAAAGGCTACGAGCAGTACTTC. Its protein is CASSPWAGKGYEQYF.